A selection of T cell receptor beta chains follows, all from one sample in a study of blood T cell repertoires in COVID-19. The method was immunoSEQ multiplex PCR; TCRdb's version includes in-frame clones alone and lacks a portion of them. The top ten hold about 1.4% of the sample, which has 410,000 or so clones, about nine tenths seen once. The sequenced sample consisted of peripheral blood. These receptors originate from a woman aged 40 to 49 with COVID-19, enrolled during active disease. CDR3s include the opening cysteine and the closing phenylalanine or tryptophan. D genes are given only for firm matches. Clone size, where shown, is once, few, many, or a class for clones that have expanded.

size	D	V	J	DNA	CDR3
-	-	TRBV10-3	TRBJ1-2	TGTGCCAGCAGAAGGGGGGGAGAGGATGGCTACACCTTC	CASRRGGEDGYTF
-	TRBD1	TRBV6-5	TRBJ2-7	TGTGCCAGCATTTCCGGGACAGGGGTAGGCTACGAGCAGTACTTC	CASISGTGVGYEQYF
many	-	TRBV5-1	TRBJ2-7	TGCGCCAGCAGCTTGCTAGGACACTCCTACGAGCAGTACTTC	CASSLLGHSYEQYF
-	-	TRBV7-2	TRBJ1-2	TGTGCCAGCAGACCCACAGGGATCTATGGCTACACCTTC	CASRPTGIYGYTF
-	TRBD1	TRBV2	TRBJ1-5	TGTGCCAGCAGTGGAGCAGGGGGCTCGGGTCAGCCCCAGCATTTT	CASSGAGGSGQPQHF
-	TRBD1	TRBV30	TRBJ1-2	TGTGCCTGGATCAGAACAGGGGACGGCTATGGCTACACCTTC	CAWIRTGDGYGYTF
-	TRBD1	TRBV6-2/TRBV6-3	TRBJ2-7	TGTGCCAGCAGTTACCTAACAGGGGGCAACTCCGGCGAGCAGTACTTC	CASSYLTGGNSGEQYF
few	TRBD2	TRBV5-4	TRBJ2-7	TGTGCCAGCAGCTTGGCCTCGGGGGGTTCAACCTACGAGCAGTACTTC	CASSLASGGSTYEQYF
-	TRBD1	TRBV9	TRBJ2-7	TGTGCCAGCAGCGTAGCGACAGGGGTCTCCTACGAGCAGTACTTC	CASSVATGVSYEQYF
-	-	TRBV19	TRBJ1-5	TGTGCCAGTTCAAGACAGGTGAAGAGGAATCAGCCCCAGCATTTT	CASSRQVKRNQPQHF
few	TRBD1	TRBV5-5	TRBJ1-2	TGTGCCAGCAGCTTGGAGGGGGCTCATGGCTACACCTTC	CASSLEGAHGYTF
-	-	TRBV19	TRBJ1-5	TGTGCCAGTAGTATTCGGGACACTGGTCAGCCCCAGCATTTT	CASSIRDTGQPQHF
few	-	TRBV29-1	TRBJ1-3	TGCAGCGTTGCGGGGGCTGGAAACACCATATATTTT	CSVAGAGNTIYF
-	-	TRBV3-1/TRBV3-2	TRBJ2-7	TGTGCCAGCAGCCAAGGGACATATAGCTCCTACGAGCAGTACTTC	CASSQGTYSSYEQYF
-	-	TRBV7-6	TRBJ1-2	TGTGCCAGCAGCCCAGCCGGAGCTAACTATGGCTACACCTTC	CASSPAGANYGYTF
-	-	TRBV5-1	TRBJ1-2	TGCGCCAGCAGCTTGGAAGGCAGGGCCCCTGGCTACACCTTC	CASSLEGRAPGYTF
once	-	TRBV28	TRBJ1-2	TGTGCCAGCAGTTCGGGGGGGCCTGGCTACACCTTC	CASSSGGPGYTF